The present TCR beta chain was sequenced within a study of CD8 T cells in ankylosing spondylitis. Findings of the study overall: Within ankylosing spondylitis blood, a TCR beta motif made up of seven or eight highly homologous variants appeared to be characteristic. Peripheral blood held disease-linked clones only at relatively low frequency, and these were CD8+. In the blood and synovial fluid of reactive arthritis, some motif variants had been previously reported.

In making TCR beta libraries, quantitative 5'-RACE with molecular barcodes was used. TCRdb independently ran MiXCR on the 5' RACE reads; one entry per CDR3 protein. Of roughly 370,000 distinct CDR3 sequences in the sample, about 22% were seen once. The germline gives CDR1 SGHRS, CDR2 YFSETQ. The CDR3 has 16 amino acids. With V trimmed by 4 bases and J by 5 bases, 13 bases remained unmatched. Of note for this clonotype: Antigen specificity is unknown.

The sample consisted of blood, either unsorted or a sorted T cell fraction (not recorded which). The rearrangement uses TRBV5-1 and TRBJ2-7; the match to TRBD2 covers 9 bases. The TCR was taken from a male donor with ankylosing spondylitis. CDR3: CASSPNAGGPLNEQYF. CDR3 sequence (DNA): TGCGCCAGCAGCCCTAATGCGGGAGGGCCTCTTAACGAGCAGTACTTC. Full variable domain (missing parts from reference TRBV5-1 and TRBJ2-7): KAGVTQTPRYLIKTRGQQVTLSCSPISGHRSVSWYQQTPGQGLQFLFEYFSETQRNKGNFPGRFSGRQFSNSRSEMNVSTLELGDSALYLCASSPNAGGPLNEQYFGPGTRLTVT.